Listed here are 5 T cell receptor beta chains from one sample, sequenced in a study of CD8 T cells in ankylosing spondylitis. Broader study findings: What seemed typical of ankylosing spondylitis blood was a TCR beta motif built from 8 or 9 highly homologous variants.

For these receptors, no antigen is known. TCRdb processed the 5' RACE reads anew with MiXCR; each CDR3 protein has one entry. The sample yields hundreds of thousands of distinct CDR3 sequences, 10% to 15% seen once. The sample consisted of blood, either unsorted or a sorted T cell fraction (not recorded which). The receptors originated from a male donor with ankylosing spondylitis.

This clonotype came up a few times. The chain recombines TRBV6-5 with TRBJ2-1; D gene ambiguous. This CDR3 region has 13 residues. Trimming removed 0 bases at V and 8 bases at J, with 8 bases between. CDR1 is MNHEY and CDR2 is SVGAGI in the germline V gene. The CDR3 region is CASSYSGPYEQFF. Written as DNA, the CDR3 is TGTGCCAGCAGTTACTCGGGCCCATATGAGCAGTTCTTC.

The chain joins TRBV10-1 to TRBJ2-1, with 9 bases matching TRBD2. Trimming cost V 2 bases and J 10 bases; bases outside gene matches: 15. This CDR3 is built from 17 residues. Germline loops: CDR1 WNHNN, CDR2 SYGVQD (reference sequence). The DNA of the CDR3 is TGCGCCAGCAGTGAGAGGCTCGGAGCGGGAGGCCCTATGGAGCAGTTCTTC. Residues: CASSERLGAGGPMEQFF.

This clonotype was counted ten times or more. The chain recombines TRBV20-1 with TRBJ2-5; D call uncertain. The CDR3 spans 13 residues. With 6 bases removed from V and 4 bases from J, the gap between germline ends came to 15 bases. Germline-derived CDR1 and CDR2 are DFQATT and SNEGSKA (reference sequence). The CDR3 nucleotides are TGCAGTGCCTTCCACGGTGTCGGAGAGACCCAGTACTTC. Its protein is CSAFHGVGETQYF.

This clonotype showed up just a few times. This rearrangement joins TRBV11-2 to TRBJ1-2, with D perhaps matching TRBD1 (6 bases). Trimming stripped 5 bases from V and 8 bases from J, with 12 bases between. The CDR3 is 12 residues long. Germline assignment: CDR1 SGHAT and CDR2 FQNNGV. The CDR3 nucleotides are TGTGCCAGCAGCACACAGGGCTACGGCTACACCTTC. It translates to CASSTQGYGYTF.

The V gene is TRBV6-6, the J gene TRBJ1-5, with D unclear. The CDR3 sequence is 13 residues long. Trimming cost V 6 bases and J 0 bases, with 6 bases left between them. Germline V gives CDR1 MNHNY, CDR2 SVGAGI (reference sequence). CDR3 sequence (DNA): TGTGCCAGCAGACCAGATAGCAATCAGCCCCAGCATTTT. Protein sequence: CASRPDSNQPQHF.